A selection of T cell receptor beta chains follows, all from one sample in a study of cytomegalovirus exposure and HLA in healthy donors. Method: immunoSEQ multiplex PCR; TCRdb's copy keeps in-frame clones and lacks some. In all, the sample yields 130,000 or so clones. The specimen sequenced was PBMCs. These TCRs come from a woman aged 40 to 50 in good health and CMV-seronegative. Both conserved end residues are part of each CDR3.

TRBJ2-1	TRBV7-3	CASSLTGTSGVSEQFF
TRBJ1-1	TRBV25-1	CASSLSGNTEAFF
TRBJ1-6	TRBV28	CASGSPGQVDSPLHF
TRBJ2-2	TRBV6-4	CASSESGGATGELFF
TRBJ1-5	TRBV19	CASSIDRENQPQHF
TRBJ2-1	TRBV7-9	CASSFSTDNEQFF
TRBJ1-1	TRBV9	CASSVDPAHRYETEAFF
TRBJ1-1	TRBV9	CASSVGSRNTEAFF
TRBJ1-5	TRBV7-9	CASTQGQKSNQPQHF
TRBJ1-2	TRBV4-3	CASSQVTYGQAYYGYTF
TRBJ2-3	TRBV19	CASTAGEYTDTQYF
TRBJ1-3	TRBV28	CASTSSGQGSGNTIYF
TRBJ2-7	TRBV29-1	CSVAGQGTYEQYF
TRBJ1-1	TRBV4-1	CASSHPPGRRTEAFF
TRBJ1-2	TRBV18	CASSQEGSDGYTF
TRBJ2-5	TRBV5-1	CASSSGTGAGETQYF
TRBJ1-2	TRBV7-6	CASSTGTGPYGYTF
TRBJ1-6	TRBV11-2	CASSFRQGPSPLHF
TRBJ1-1	TRBV7-2	CASSFTGTGVTEAFF
TRBJ1-1	TRBV5-8	CASSRIMTGPRTEAFF
TRBJ1-2	TRBV6-4	CASSDSGTGGYGYTF
TRBJ1-5	TRBV28	CAAGTGSNQPQHF
TRBJ1-5	TRBV5-1	CASSPYEGNQPQHF